Below, 9 T cell receptor beta chains from the same sample are listed, as sequenced in a study of OX40 agonist ivuxolimab in advanced cancers. TCRdb keeps only in-frame clones here, not all; method: immunoSEQ multiplex PCR. The sample consists of tens of thousands of clones, 85% to 90% of them appearing once. The specimen comprised CD4+ or CD8+ T cells sorted from blood, sampled in a trial of the OX40 agonist ivuxolimab. These receptors were obtained from an adult with an advanced solid tumor such as melanoma, head and neck, liver or kidney cancer.

The J gene is TRBJ2-3, the V gene TRBV29-1; D not resolved. The CDR3 sequence is 15 residues long. V gave up 6 bases and J gave up 1 base, with 17 bases separating them. The germline gives CDR1 SQVTM, CDR2 ANQGSEA. DNA for the CDR3: TGCAGCGTCTCCCGAGACTTTCCGGGCACAGATACGCAGTATTTT. This sequence encodes CSVSRDFPGTDTQYF.

The CDR3 is CASTRSGGRGRETQYF. Here the CDR3 DNA reads TGTGCCAGCACCCGGAGTGGCGGGAGGGGCAGAGAGACCCAGTACTTC. The genes are TRBV19 and TRBJ2-5, with 9 bases lining up with TRBD2. This CDR3 is built from 16 residues. J lost 4 bases, V lost 9 bases, and 15 bases had no gene match. Germline CDR1 is LNHDA and CDR2 is SQIVND (reference sequence).

The chain employs TRBV27 and TRBJ2-2; tentatively, D is TRBD2 (6 bases). This CDR3 has 13 residues. V was pared by 2 bases and J by 5 bases, with 6 bases between. Germline CDR1 reads MNHEY; CDR2 reads SMNVEV (reference sequence). For the CDR3, the DNA is TGTGCCAGCAGTTTAGGGGGGACCGGGGAGCTGTTTTTT. This gives the protein CASSLGGTGELFF.

The gene calls are TRBV7-3 and TRBJ1-2; TRBD1 matches 8 bases. J gave up 4 bases and V 4 bases, and 8 bases lay outside the gene matches. The CDR3 is 15 amino acids. The germline V gene has CDR1 SGHTA and CDR2 FQGTGA. The CDR3 region has the DNA TGTGCCAGCAGCTCTATGCCGGGGACAGGCTATGGCTACACCTTC. Protein sequence: CASSSMPGTGYGYTF.

The chain uses TRBV19 and TRBJ1-3; D is unclear. Germline-derived CDR1 and CDR2 are LNHDA and SQIVND (reference sequence). V lost 6 bases and J 0 bases, leaving 12 bases between the germline ends. CDR3 length: 15 residues. CDR3 amino acids: CASSTTPASGNTIYF. For the CDR3, the DNA is TGTGCCAGTAGCACGACACCGGCCTCTGGAAACACCATATATTTT. The variable domain in full, completed from reference TRBV19 and TRBJ1-3, reads DGGITQSPKYLFRKEGQNVTLSCEQNLNHDAMYWYRQDPGQGLRLIYYSQIVNDFQKGDIAEGYSVSREKKESFPLTVTSAQKNPTAFYLCASSTTPASGNTIYFGEGSWLTVV.

This clone has only one observation. V gene TRBV5-8 combines with J gene TRBJ1-2; TRBD1 is a possible D gene (5 bases). Germline CDR1 reads SGHTS; CDR2 reads YDEGEE. This CDR3 is 14 amino acids long. V lost 8 bases and J lost 4, with 18 bases in between. The CDR3 is CARRGLKGGYGYTF. In nucleotides, the CDR3 is TGTGCCAGGCGGGGCCTAAAAGGAGGCTATGGCTACACCTTC.

The chain uses TRBV7-3 and TRBJ2-5; 11 nucleotides line up with TRBD2. Germline CDR1 is SGHTA and CDR2 is FQGTGA. J lost 4 bases, V lost 2 bases, and 6 bases had no gene match. The CDR3 contains 16 residues. The CDR3 region has the DNA TGTGCCAGCAGCTTAGGCACGGGACTAGCGGCAGAGACCCAGTACTTC. Amino acid sequence: CASSLGTGLAAETQYF.

The chain uses TRBV19 and TRBJ2-2; TRBD1 aligns across 8 bases. Per germline, CDR1 LNHDA and CDR2 SQIVND (reference sequence). J was trimmed by 6 bases and V by 7 bases; bases with no gene match: 4. This CDR3 is built from 13 residues. The chain's CDR3 is CASTNRGSGELFF. The DNA of the CDR3 is TGTGCCAGTACGAACAGGGGGTCCGGGGAGCTGTTTTTT.

This clone was observed once. The J gene is TRBJ2-7, the V gene TRBV11-2, with 8 bases identical to TRBD2. The V gene's germline CDR1 is SGHAT and CDR2 FQNNGV. The J segment lost 3 bases and the V segment lost 4 bases, leaving 8 bases of the junction unmatched. The CDR3 extends over 15 amino acids. CDR3 nucleotides: TGTGCCAGCAGCTACCACACTAGCGGCCTCTACGAGCAGTACTTC. It codes for CASSYHTSGLYEQYF.